These 7 T cell receptor beta chains originate from one sample sequenced in a study of blood T cell repertoires in COVID-19. Measured with immunoSEQ multiplex PCR; TCRdb has only the in-frame clones, and not every one. The top ten clones hold roughly a fifth of a sample with tens of thousands of clones, approximately 91% of them seen once. Sequencing was performed on peripheral blood. The receptors here all came from a man over 45 with active COVID-19.

The chain employs TRBV7-8 and TRBJ1-2; D is possibly TRBD1 (5 bases). V was cut by 0 bases and J by 7 bases, with 12 bases left in between. Germline assignment: CDR1 SGHVS and CDR2 FQNEAQ. This CDR3 is built from 14 residues. CDR3 coding DNA: TGTGCCAGCAGCTTAGCGCGGGGGGTAATTGGCTACACCTTC. Translating it yields CASSLARGVIGYTF.

Only one count was recorded for this clone. The chain links TRBV4-2 to TRBJ2-2, with 7 bases matching TRBD1. Germline CDR1 LGHNA, CDR2 YNFKEQ. V was pared by 0 bases and J by 4 bases, with 5 bases of the junction left unmatched. This CDR3 contains 16 residues. CDR3 DNA sequence: TGTGCCAGCAGCCAAGATAGGGGGCGAAGCACCGGGGAGCTGTTTTTT. As protein: CASSQDRGRSTGELFF.

This clone came up once. Here the CDR3 DNA reads TGCGCCAGCAGCCAGGGGAGGGGACAGGGGGCTTACGAGCAGTACTTC. The encoded protein is CASSQGRGQGAYEQYF. The genes are TRBV4-3 and TRBJ2-7, with TRBD1 matching 12 bases. Germline assignment: CDR1 LGHNA and CDR2 YSLEER. J lost 4 bases, V lost 3 bases, and 7 bases had no gene match. The CDR3 totals 16 residues.

V is TRBV27 and J is TRBJ2-7; TRBD2 is a possible D gene (6 bases). In germline, CDR1 is MNHEY, CDR2 SMNVEV (reference sequence). V lost 2 bases and J 2 bases, leaving 13 bases between the germline ends. The CDR3 length is 15 residues. The CDR3 sequence is CASSLGDSPAYEQYF. For the CDR3, the DNA is TGTGCCAGCAGTTTAGGGGACTCTCCCGCCTACGAGCAGTACTTC.

V gene TRBV6-5 combines with J gene TRBJ2-7; possibly TRBD2 for D (5 bases). CDR1 is MNHEY and CDR2 is SVGAGI in the germline V gene. The CDR3 contains 15 residues. V was pared by 6 bases and J by 3 bases, with 18 bases between. CDR3 protein: CASRSLLTGIYEQYF. The CDR3 DNA sequence: TGTGCCAGCAGGTCGCTCCTTACGGGGATCTACGAGCAGTACTTC.

The chain recombines TRBV5-6 with TRBJ1-1; 7 bases align to TRBD1. Per the germline V gene, CDR1 is SGHDT and CDR2 is YYEEEE. The CDR3 runs to 15 residues. The V and J ends lost 4 bases and 0 bases, in that order; junction bases with no gene match: 6. The CDR3: CASSPGGRMNTEAFF. In nucleotides, the CDR3 is TGTGCCAGCAGCCCAGGGGGTCGGATGAACACTGAAGCTTTCTTT.

The chain joins TRBV4-1 to TRBJ1-1; possibly TRBD1 for D (5 bases). Trimming cost V 5 bases and J 7 bases, with 14 bases left between them. The CDR3 length is 13 residues. The V gene's germline CDR1 is MGHRA and CDR2 YSYEKL. The CDR3 protein is CASSSAGQGEAFF. The CDR3 DNA reads as TGCGCCAGCAGCTCTGCTGGGCAGGGTGAAGCTTTCTTT.